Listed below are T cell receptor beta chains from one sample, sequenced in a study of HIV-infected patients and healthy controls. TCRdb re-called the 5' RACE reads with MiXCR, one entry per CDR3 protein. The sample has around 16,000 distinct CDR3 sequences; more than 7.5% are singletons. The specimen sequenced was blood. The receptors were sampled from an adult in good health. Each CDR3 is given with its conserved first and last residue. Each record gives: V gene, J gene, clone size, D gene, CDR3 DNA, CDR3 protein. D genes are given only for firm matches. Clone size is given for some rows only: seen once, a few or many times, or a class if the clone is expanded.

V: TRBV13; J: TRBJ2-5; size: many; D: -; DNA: TGTGCCAGCAGCTCGAGGCTCTTCTCAATTAAAGAGACCCAGTACTTC; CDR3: CASSSRLFSIKETQYF
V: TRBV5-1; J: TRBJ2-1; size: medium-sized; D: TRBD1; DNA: TGCGCCAGCAGACTCGCCGGGACAGGGGGCCCTACGGACAATGAGCAGTTCTTC; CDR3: CASRLAGTGGPTDNEQFF
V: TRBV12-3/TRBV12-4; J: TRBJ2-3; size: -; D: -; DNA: TGTGCCAGCAGCCCTGATACCAGCCCCGCAGATACGCAGTATTTT; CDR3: CASSPDTSPADTQYF
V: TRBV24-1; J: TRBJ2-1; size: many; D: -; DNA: TGTGCCACCAGTGGTCCCTGGGACAATGAGCAGTTCTTC; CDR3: CATSGPWDNEQFF
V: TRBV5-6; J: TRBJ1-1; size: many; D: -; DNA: TGTGCCAGCAGCTGGAACAGGAAAACGAACACTGAAGCTTTCTTT; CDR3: CASSWNRKTNTEAFF
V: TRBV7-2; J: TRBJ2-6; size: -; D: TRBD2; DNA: TGTGCCAGCAGCTTTAGCTGGGGAGCGGGAGGTACTGGGGCCAACGTCCTGACTTTC; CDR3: CASSFSWGAGGTGANVLTF
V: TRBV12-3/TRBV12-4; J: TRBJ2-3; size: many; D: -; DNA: TGTGCCAGCAGTTTAGATGCGGCGGTGGATACGCAGTATTTT; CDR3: CASSLDAAVDTQYF
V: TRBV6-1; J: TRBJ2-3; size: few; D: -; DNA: TGTGCCAGCAGCGTTGTACCGGACCGCACAGATACGCAGTATTTT; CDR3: CASSVVPDRTDTQYF
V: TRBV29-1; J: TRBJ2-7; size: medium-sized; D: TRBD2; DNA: TGCAGCGTCGGCCTAGCGGAACCCTACGAGCAGTACTTC; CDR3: CSVGLAEPYEQYF
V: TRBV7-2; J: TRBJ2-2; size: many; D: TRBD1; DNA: TGTGCCAGCTCTAAAATACCTACTGACAGGGTCACCGGGGAGCTGTTTTTT; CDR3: CASSKIPTDRVTGELFF
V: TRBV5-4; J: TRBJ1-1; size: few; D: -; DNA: TGTGCCAGCAGCTTGGGGAGGGGCCCCATGAACACTGAAGCTTTCTTT; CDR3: CASSLGRGPMNTEAFF
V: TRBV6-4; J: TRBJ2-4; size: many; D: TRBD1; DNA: TGTGCCAGCACCCATCCGACAGGGGGGGAAGCCAAAAACATTCAGTACTTC; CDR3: CASTHPTGGEAKNIQYF
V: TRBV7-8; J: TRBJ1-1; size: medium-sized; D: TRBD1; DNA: TGTGCCAGCAGCCCCCGTACAGGGGCGCCTGGAATGAACACTGAAGCTTTCTTT; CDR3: CASSPRTGAPGMNTEAFF
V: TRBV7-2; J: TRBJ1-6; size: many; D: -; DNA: TGTGCCAGCAGCTTTGGGACCGGGTATAATTCACCCCTCCACTTT; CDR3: CASSFGTGYNSPLHF
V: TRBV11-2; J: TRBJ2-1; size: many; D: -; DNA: TGTGCCAGCAGCATAGCGACTAGCTCCTACAATGAGCAGTTCTTC; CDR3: CASSIATSSYNEQFF
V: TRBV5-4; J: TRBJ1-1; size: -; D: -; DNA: TGTGCCAGCAGCTTCTCAAACACTGAAGCTTTCTTT; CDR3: CASSFSNTEAFF
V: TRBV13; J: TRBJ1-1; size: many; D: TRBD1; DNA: TGTGCCAGCAGCTTCACAGGGGGCTCTGGAGCTTTCTTT; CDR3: CASSFTGGSGAFF
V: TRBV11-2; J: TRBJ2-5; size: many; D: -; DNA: TGTGCCAGCAGCTTCCAGGGGCGAGGGCTAACCCAGTACTTC; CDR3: CASSFQGRGLTQYF
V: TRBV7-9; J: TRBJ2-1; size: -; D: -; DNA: TGTGCCAGCAGCCCGCCGGGGCAAGAAGGGTTTACGAATGAGCAGTTCTTC; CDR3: CASSPPGQEGFTNEQFF
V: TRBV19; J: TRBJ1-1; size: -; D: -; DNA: TGTGCCAGTAGTCCCCGGTCCGCCCCTGCAACTGAAGCTTTCTTT; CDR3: CASSPRSAPATEAFF
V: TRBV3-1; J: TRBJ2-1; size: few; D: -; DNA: TGTGCCAGCAGCCAAGATTCCGGGTCCTACAATGAGCAGTTCTTC; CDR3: CASSQDSGSYNEQFF
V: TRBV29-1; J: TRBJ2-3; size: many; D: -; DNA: TGCAGCGTTGGGGAAAGCACAGATACGCAGTATTTT; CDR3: CSVGESTDTQYF
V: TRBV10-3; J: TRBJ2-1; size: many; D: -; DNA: TGTGCCATCAGCGGGACACGGACGAATGAGCAGTTCTTC; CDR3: CAISGTRTNEQFF
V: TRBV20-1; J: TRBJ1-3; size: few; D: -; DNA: TGCAGTGCCGGGGGTCCGGACTCTGGAAACACCATATATTTT; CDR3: CSAGGPDSGNTIYF
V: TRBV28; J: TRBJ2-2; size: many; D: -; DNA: TGTGCCAGCAGTTGGGTGATAGGGGCAATGAACACCGGGGAGCTGTTTTTT; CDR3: CASSWVIGAMNTGELFF
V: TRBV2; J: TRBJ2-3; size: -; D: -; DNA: TGTGCCAGTAAAGCGGACAGCACAGATACGCAGTATTTT; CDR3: CASKADSTDTQYF